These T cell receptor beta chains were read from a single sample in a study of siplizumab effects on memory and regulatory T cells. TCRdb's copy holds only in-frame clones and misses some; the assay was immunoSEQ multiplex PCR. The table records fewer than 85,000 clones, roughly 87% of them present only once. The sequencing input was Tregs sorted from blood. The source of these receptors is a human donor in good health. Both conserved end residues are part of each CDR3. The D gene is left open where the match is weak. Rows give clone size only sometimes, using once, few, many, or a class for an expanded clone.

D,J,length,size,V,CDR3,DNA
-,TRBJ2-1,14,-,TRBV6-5,CATKSRRGANEQFF,TGTGCCACCAAGAGTCGTCGAGGTGCCAATGAGCAGTTCTTC
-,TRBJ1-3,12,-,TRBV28,CASTTRGYTIYF,TGTGCCAGCACCACACGGGGATACACCATATATTTT
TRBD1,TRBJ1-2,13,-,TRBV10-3,CAIRGQGNYGYTF,TGTGCCATCAGGGGACAGGGCAACTATGGCTACACCTTC
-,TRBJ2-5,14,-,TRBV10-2,CASRRGGAGETQYF,TGCGCCAGCAGACGTGGGGGGGCCGGAGAGACCCAGTACTTC
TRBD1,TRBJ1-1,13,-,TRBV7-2,CASSSRQGAEAFF,TGTGCCAGCAGCTCAAGACAGGGCGCTGAAGCTTTCTTT
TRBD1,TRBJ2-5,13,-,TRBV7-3,CASSLTGGETQYF,TGTGCCAGCAGCTTGACAGGGGGGGAGACCCAGTACTTC
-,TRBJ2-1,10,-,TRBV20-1,CSASDNEQFF,TGCAGTGCTAGTGACAATGAGCAGTTCTTC
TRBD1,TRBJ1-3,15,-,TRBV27,CASRLNRGLGNTIYF,TGTGCCAGCAGACTAAACAGGGGGCTTGGAAACACCATATATTTT
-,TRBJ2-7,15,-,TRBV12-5,CASGLGGARGYEQYF,TGTGCTAGTGGTTTGGGCGGGGCAAGGGGGTACGAGCAGTACTTC
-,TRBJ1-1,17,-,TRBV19,CASSMGQDKKWYTEAFF,TGTGCCAGTAGTATGGGCCAGGATAAAAAATGGTACACTGAAGCTTTCTTT
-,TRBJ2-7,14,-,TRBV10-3,CAIGPGRTSYEQYF,TGTGCCATCGGCCCAGGACGGACCTCCTACGAGCAGTACTTC
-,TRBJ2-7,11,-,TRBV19,CASSSPYEQYF,TGTGCCAGTAGCTCCCCCTACGAGCAGTACTTC
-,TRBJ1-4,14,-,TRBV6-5,CASSSDTGGEKLFF,TGTGCCAGCAGTTCCGACACGGGCGGAGAAAAACTGTTTTTT
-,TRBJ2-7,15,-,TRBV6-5,CASSYKWGSYYEQYF,TGTGCCAGCAGTTACAAATGGGGCAGCTACTACGAGCAGTACTTC
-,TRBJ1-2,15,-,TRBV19,CASSPETASNYGYTF,TGTGCCAGTAGTCCCGAGACAGCCTCTAACTATGGCTACACCTTC
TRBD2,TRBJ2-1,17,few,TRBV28,CASSSPWTSGGAYEQFF,TGTGCCAGCAGTTCTCCTTGGACTAGCGGGGGGGCCTATGAGCAGTTCTTC
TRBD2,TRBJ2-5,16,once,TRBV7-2,CASSLSSGGARETQYF,TGTGCCAGCAGCCTCTCTAGCGGGGGGGCCCGTGAGACCCAGTACTTC
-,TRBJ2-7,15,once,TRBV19,CASSITQAGAYEQYF,TGTGCCAGTAGTATAACCCAAGCCGGGGCCTACGAGCAGTACTTC
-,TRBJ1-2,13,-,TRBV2,CASRGEINYGYTF,TGTGCCAGCAGGGGGGAAATAAACTATGGCTACACCTTC
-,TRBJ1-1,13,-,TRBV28,CASSRGKGTEAFF,TGTGCCAGCAGCCGCGGGAAGGGCACTGAAGCTTTCTTT
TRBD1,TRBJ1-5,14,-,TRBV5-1,CASSPGQSNQPQHF,TGCGCCAGCAGCCCGGGACAGAGCAATCAGCCCCAGCATTTT
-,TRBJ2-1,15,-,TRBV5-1,CASSLYGQSYNEQFF,TGCGCCAGCAGCCTTTATGGACAGAGCTACAATGAGCAGTTCTTC
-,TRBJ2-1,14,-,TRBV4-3,CASSQGLFLGEQFF,TGCGCCAGCAGCCAAGGACTTTTTCTCGGTGAGCAGTTCTTC
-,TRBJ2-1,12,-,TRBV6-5,CASGNRESEQFF,TGTGCCAGCGGTAACAGGGAGAGTGAGCAGTTCTTC
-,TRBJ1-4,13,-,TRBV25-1,CASRGRLNEKLFF,TGTGCCAGCAGGGGGCGGCTTAATGAAAAACTGTTTTTT
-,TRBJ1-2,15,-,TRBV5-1,CASSPAGGIVYGYTF,TGCGCCAGCAGCCCGGCGGGGGGGATAGTATATGGCTACACCTTC
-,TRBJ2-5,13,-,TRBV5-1,CASSLGNQETQYF,TGCGCCAGCAGCCTCGGGAACCAAGAGACCCAGTACTTC
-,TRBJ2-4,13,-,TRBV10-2,CASSDRTKNIQYF,TGCGCCAGCAGTGACAGAACCAAAAACATTCAGTACTTC
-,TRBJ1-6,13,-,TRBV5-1,CASSLTWISPLHF,TGCGCCAGCAGCTTGACTTGGATTTCACCCCTCCACTTT
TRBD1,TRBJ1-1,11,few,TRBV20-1,CSADRDTEAFF,TGCAGTGCTGACAGGGATACTGAAGCTTTCTTT
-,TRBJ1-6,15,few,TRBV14,CASSYRTANNSPLHF,TGTGCCAGCAGCTATCGGACAGCGAATAATTCACCCCTCCACTTT
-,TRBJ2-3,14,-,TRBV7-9,CASSTLQGTDTQYF,TGTGCCAGCAGTACTTTACAGGGCACAGATACGCAGTATTTT
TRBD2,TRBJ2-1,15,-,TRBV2,CASSERLAGGDEQFF,TGTGCCAGCAGTGAACGACTAGCGGGGGGGGATGAGCAGTTCTTC
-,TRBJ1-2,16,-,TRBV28,CASRHPRQAHNYGYTF,TGTGCCAGCAGGCACCCACGACAGGCTCATAACTATGGCTACACCTTC
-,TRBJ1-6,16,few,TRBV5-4,CASSASGSSYNSPLHF,TGTGCCAGCAGCGCGTCTGGAAGCTCCTATAATTCACCCCTCCACTTT
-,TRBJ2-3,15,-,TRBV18,CASSPSTDHTDTQYF,TGTGCCAGCTCACCCTCCACGGACCACACAGATACGCAGTATTTT
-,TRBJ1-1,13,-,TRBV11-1,CASSFGQNTEAFF,TGTGCCAGCAGCTTTGGCCAGAACACTGAAGCTTTCTTT
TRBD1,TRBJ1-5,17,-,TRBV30,CAWSPGQQFYSNQPQHF,TGTGCCTGGAGCCCGGGACAGCAATTTTATAGCAATCAGCCCCAGCATTTT
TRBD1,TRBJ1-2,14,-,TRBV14,CASSRFGQVYGYTF,TGTGCCAGCAGCCGCTTTGGACAGGTCTATGGCTACACCTTC
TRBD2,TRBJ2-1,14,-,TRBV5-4,CASSLSWTSNEQFF,TGTGCCAGCAGCTTGTCCTGGACTAGCAATGAGCAGTTCTTC
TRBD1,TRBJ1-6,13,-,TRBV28,CASSLTGESPLHF,TGTGCCAGCAGTTTAACAGGGGAGTCACCCCTCCACTTT
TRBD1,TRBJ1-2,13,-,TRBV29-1,CSVKIDRGDGYTF,TGCAGCGTCAAGATCGACAGGGGCGACGGCTACACCTTC
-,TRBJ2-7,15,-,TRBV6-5,CASSYPQGPGAEQYF,TGTGCCAGCAGTTACCCACAGGGCCCCGGGGCCGAGCAGTACTTC
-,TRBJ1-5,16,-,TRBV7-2,CASSLAAGTVNQPQHF,TGTGCCAGCAGCTTAGCCGCCGGAACAGTAAATCAGCCCCAGCATTTT
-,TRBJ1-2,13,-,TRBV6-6,CASSYLQGRGYTF,TGTGCCAGCAGTTACTTACAGGGAAGAGGCTACACCTTC
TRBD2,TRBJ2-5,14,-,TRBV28,CASSLAGGQETQYF,TGTGCCAGCAGTTTAGCGGGGGGGCAAGAGACCCAGTACTTC
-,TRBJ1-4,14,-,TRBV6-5,CASTNRAMDEKLFF,TGTGCCAGCACGAACAGGGCTATGGATGAAAAACTGTTTTTT
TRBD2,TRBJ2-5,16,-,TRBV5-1,CASSFGVGGGQETQYF,TGCGCCAGCAGCTTTGGTGTCGGCGGGGGGCAAGAGACCCAGTACTTC
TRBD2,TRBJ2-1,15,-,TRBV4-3,CASSRASGTYNEQFF,TGCGCCAGCAGCCGAGCTAGCGGGACCTACAATGAGCAGTTCTTC
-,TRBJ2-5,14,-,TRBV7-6,CASSLSSRMETQYF,TGTGCCAGCAGCTTATCTAGTCGTATGGAGACCCAGTACTTC
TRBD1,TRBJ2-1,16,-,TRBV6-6,CASSYATGGGNNEQFF,TGTGCCAGCAGTTACGCAACAGGGGGTGGGAACAATGAGCAGTTCTTC
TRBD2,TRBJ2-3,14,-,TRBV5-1,CASRGGGLTDTQYF,TGCGCCAGCAGAGGCGGGGGACTCACAGATACGCAGTATTTT
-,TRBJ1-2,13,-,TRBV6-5,CASSYPEGYGYTF,TGTGCCAGCAGTTACCCCGAGGGGTATGGCTACACCTTC